Each of the 8 T cell receptor beta chains below was sequenced from the same sample in a study of blood T cell repertoires in COVID-19 (dated by TCRdb to 2020 to 2021). Libraries were constructed by the immunoSEQ multiplex PCR assay. Imported from immuneACCESS, the table was reduced by TCRdb to in-frame sequences with V and J called. These copies leave out some clones; in studies compared against another copy, an unresolved V gene accounts for under half, and the cause of the remainder is not known. Recorded for this sample are fewer than 500,000 clones; 75% to 90% of them occurred a single time. Jointly, the top ten make up around 1.1% of the sample. The sample comprised PBMCs or T cells enriched from blood (not recorded which). The receptors here all came from a man aged 25-45 years who had recovered from COVID-19.

The chain couples TRBV2 to TRBJ2-1; TRBD2 matches 7 bases. This CDR3 contains 14 residues. Germline CDR1 SNHLY, CDR2 FYNNEI. Unmatched junction bases numbered 6, after V lost 5 bases and J lost 5 bases. For the CDR3, the DNA is TGTGCCAGCAGTCGCGGACTAGGAAACAATGAGCAGTTCTTC. Its translation is CASSRGLGNNEQFF.

This chain uses TRBV7-9 with TRBJ2-1; D is perhaps TRBD1 (6 bases). Trimming removed 0 bases from V and 0 bases from J, with 9 bases in between. Per the germline V gene, CDR1 is SEHNR and CDR2 is FQNEAQ (reference sequence). The CDR3 totals 16 residues. The CDR3 DNA follows: TGTGCCAGCAGCTTAGCGGGGACACTCTCCTACAATGAGCAGTTCTTC. Translation gives CASSLAGTLSYNEQFF.

The chain uses TRBV27 and TRBJ2-7; 12 bases line up with TRBD2. Unmatched junction bases numbered 3, after V lost 5 bases and J lost 4 bases. Germline loops: CDR1 MNHEY, CDR2 SMNVEV (reference sequence). This CDR3 is 14 amino acids long. CDR3 sequence: CASSRTSGMYEQYF. CDR3 DNA sequence: TGTGCCAGCAGTCGGACTAGCGGGATGTACGAGCAGTACTTC.

The rearrangement links TRBV10-3 to TRBJ2-1; D possibly corresponds to TRBD2 (7 bases). The length of the CDR3 is 16 residues. V lost 0 bases to trimming and J lost 3 bases, with 12 bases between them. Germline assignment: CDR1 ENHRY and CDR2 SYGVKD. CDR3 nucleotide sequence: TGTGCCATCAGTGAGTCGGGGGGGACACTCTACAATGAGCAGTTCTTC. This translates into CAISESGGTLYNEQFF.

The CDR3 spells CASSQGLAGPSSYNEQFF. DNA of the CDR3: TGTGCCAGCAGCCAGGGACTAGCGGGACCCAGCTCCTACAATGAGCAGTTCTTC. V gene TRBV3-1 (or the pseudogene TRBV3-2) combines with J gene TRBJ2-1; the match to TRBD2 covers 13 bases. The CDR3 spans 18 residues. V shed 3 bases, J shed 0 bases, and the junction held 5 bases outside the gene matches. Germline CDR1 LGHDT, CDR2 YNNKEL (reference sequence).

The chain links TRBV9 to TRBJ2-3; 12 bases are a match to TRBD2. The germline CDR1 and CDR2 sequences are SGDLS and YYNGEE. V lost 4 bases, J lost 2 bases, and 5 bases stayed unmatched. CDR3 size: 16 residues. The CDR3 is CASSWGLAGTTDTQYF. CDR3 DNA: TGTGCCAGCAGCTGGGGACTAGCGGGTACCACAGATACGCAGTATTTT.

Regarding this clone: The sample carries other DNA sequences with the same CDR3. This chain joins TRBV5-1 and TRBJ2-1, with a weak D call TRBD1 (5 bases). The CDR3 runs to 15 residues. Germline CDR1 and CDR2: SGHRS and YFSETQ. V was cut by 1 base and J by 5 bases, with 13 bases left in between. The CDR3 sequence: CASSLRQGLDNEQFF. DNA of the CDR3: TGCGCCAGCAGCTTGCGGCAGGGTTTGGACAATGAGCAGTTCTTC.

The J gene is TRBJ2-2, the V gene TRBV7-9; 10 positions match TRBD2. CDR1 and CDR2 from the germline V gene are SEHNR and FQNEAQ (reference sequence). V shed 6 bases and J 4 bases; nucleotides not matched to a gene: 5. The length of the CDR3 is 15 residues. This CDR3 reads CASSSGTSVTGELFF. The CDR3 DNA is TGTGCCAGCAGTTCCGGGACTAGCGTCACCGGGGAGCTGTTTTTT.